Following are 10 T cell receptor beta chains from one sample sequenced in a study of beta chain features in type 1 diabetes. Reverse transcription of all isolated RNA meant that expressed TCRB transcripts were sequenced. Clones were read by immunoSEQ multiplex PCR, and TCRdb kept only the in-frame ones, dropping some. The repertoire includes approximately 340,000 clones, roughly 16% of them detected once, and about 0.02% sits in the top ten. Sequencing input: naive CD4+ T cells from blood. The source is a woman under 30 in good health.

The V call is TRBV6-6, the J call TRBJ1-2; tentative D call: TRBD1 (5 bases). CDR1 is MNHNY and CDR2 is SVGAGI in the germline V gene (reference sequence). V was shortened by 7 bases and J by 7 bases, with 19 bases between the two germline ends. The CDR3 covers 14 residues. Here the CDR3 DNA reads TGTGCCAGCACCATCCGACGGGGGGAAAGTGGCTACACCTTC. It translates to CASTIRRGESGYTF.

In DNA, the CDR3 is TGTGCCAGCAGTTTAAGCGGGGTGCTCTTCGAGACCCAGTACTTC. Protein product: CASSLSGVLFETQYF. V is TRBV28 and J is TRBJ2-5; TRBD2 aligns across 7 bases. V trimming: 2 bases; J trimming: 5 bases; junction bases outside the gene matches: 8. CDR1 is MDHEN and CDR2 is SYDVKM in the germline V gene. This CDR3 is 15 amino acids long.

Only a few counts were recorded for this clone. The V gene is TRBV28, the J gene TRBJ2-5, with D perhaps TRBD1 (5 bases). Germline lookup yields CDR1 MDHEN and CDR2 SYDVKM. Trimming removed 6 bases at V and 5 bases at J, with 19 bases between. This CDR3 is built from 15 residues. CDR3 in amino acids: CASSPKGRVRETQYF. The CDR3 region has the DNA TGTGCCAGCAGCCCCAAAGGCAGGGTTCGGGAGACCCAGTACTTC.

This clone has more than one count but fewer than ten. CDR3 in DNA: TGTGCCATATCACAGGGGTCCCGCGAGCAGTACTTC. Residues: CAISQGSREQYF. The V call is TRBV10-3, the J call TRBJ2-7; TRBD1 agrees at 7 bases. The CDR3 is made up of 12 amino acids. In germline, CDR1 is ENHRY, CDR2 SYGVKD. Trimming removed 9 bases from V and 6 bases from J; junction bases left unmatched: 8.

This clone was seen a handful of times. V and J are TRBV15 and TRBJ2-3, with D possibly being TRBD1 (6 bases). CDR3 size: 18 residues. CDR1 LNHNV and CDR2 YYDKDF come from the germline V gene (reference sequence). V dropped 0 bases and J dropped 2 bases, with 18 bases sitting between them. The CDR3 protein is CATSRDKGGVVNTDTQYF. CDR3 coding DNA: TGTGCCACCAGCAGAGATAAAGGGGGAGTCGTTAACACAGATACGCAGTATTTT.

The V and J genes are TRBV6-6 and TRBJ2-3; TRBD2 matches 10 bases. CDR3 length: 15 residues. Germline V gene data show CDR1 as MNHNY and CDR2 as SVGAGI (reference sequence). With V trimmed by 4 bases and J by 4 bases, 5 bases remained unmatched. CDR3 loop: CASSSSGRGSDTQYF. DNA for the CDR3: TGTGCCAGCAGTTCGAGCGGGAGGGGGTCAGATACGCAGTATTTT.

The V gene is TRBV29-1, the J gene TRBJ1-1; 9 bases line up with TRBD1. J was trimmed by 0 bases and V by 4 bases; bases with no gene match: 6. Germline CDR1 and CDR2: SQVTM and ANQGSEA. The CDR3 sequence is 15 residues long. The CDR3 region is CSVGGTGTVNTEAFF. The CDR3 bases are TGCAGCGTTGGAGGGACAGGGACCGTGAACACTGAAGCTTTCTTT.

Turning to this clone: Other DNA sequences in the same sample also yield this CDR3. V is TRBV9 and J is TRBJ1-5; D gene unclear. The ends were cut back, 0 bases at V and 0 bases at J, with 4 bases in the middle. CDR3 length: 14 residues. The germline V gene encodes CDR1 SGDLS and CDR2 YYNGEE. The CDR3 region has the DNA TGTGCCAGCAGCGTAGCGGGTAGCAATCAGCCCCAGCATTTT. Translated, it gives CASSVAGSNQPQHF.

This chain uses TRBV11-2 with TRBJ2-1; a possible D gene is TRBD2 (6 bases). V lost 2 bases and J 5 bases, leaving 13 bases between the germline ends. The CDR3 covers 15 residues. Germline lookup yields CDR1 SGHAT and CDR2 FQNNGV. The DNA of the CDR3 is TGTGCCAGCAGCTTATCGGGAGTCGCTAACAATGAGCAGTTCTTC. It codes for CASSLSGVANNEQFF.

The chain recombines TRBV19 with TRBJ2-1; TRBD2 is a possible D gene (5 bases). Trimming stripped 2 bases from V and 1 base from J, with 9 bases between. This CDR3 region has 15 residues. CDR1 and CDR2 from the germline V gene are LNHDA and SQIVND (reference sequence). CDR3 sequence: CASSISRRSYNEQFF. The CDR3 DNA is TGTGCCAGTAGTATATCTCGGAGGTCCTACAATGAGCAGTTCTTC.